A single sample is the source of the 2 T cell receptor beta chains below, sequenced in a study of blood T cell repertoires in COVID-19. The protocol was immunoSEQ multiplex PCR, while the TCRdb copy is restricted to in-frame clones and leaves out a portion. The sample shows 200,000 to 250,000 clones, 65% to 85% of them seen only once. Sequencing was performed on peripheral blood. Receptors were obtained from a woman in her twenties or thirties with COVID-19, enrolled during active disease.

J is TRBJ2-5 and V is TRBV7-7, with D maybe TRBD2 (5 bases). V lost 1 base, J lost 2 bases, and 8 bases lay in between. CDR1 is SSHAT, CDR2 FNYEAQ, per germline (reference sequence). CDR3 length: 14 residues. The CDR3 region has the DNA TGTGCCAGCAGCTTAGGGACTCAACAAGAGACCCAGTACTTC. This gives the protein CASSLGTQQETQYF.

This chain links TRBV10-3 with TRBJ2-5, with 8 nucleotides matching TRBD1. CDR1 and CDR2 (germline): ENHRY, SYGVKD. The CDR3 length is 15 residues. The J segment lost 1 base and the V segment lost 5 bases, leaving 6 bases of the junction unmatched. CDR3 residues: CAISKTGVPQETQYF. The CDR3, as DNA: TGTGCCATCAGTAAGACAGGGGTCCCCCAAGAGACCCAGTACTTC.